The rows below give T cell receptor beta chains drawn from one sample of a study of blood T cells in healthy people across ages. One entry per CDR3 protein, called by TCRdb with MiXCR from the 5' RACE reads. The top ten hold 29% of the sample, which has 270,000 or so distinct CDR3 sequences, around 29% seen once. The sample was blood. Receptors were obtained from a woman in her 70s in good health. Each CDR3 is given with its conserved first and last residue. The D gene is left open where the match is weak. Where a row states a size, it is once, few, many or the class of an expanded clone; other rows omit it.

v_call	d_call	clone_size	j_call	cdr3_nt	cdr3_aa
TRBV3-1	.	many	TRBJ1-1	TGTGCCAGCAGCCGAGGGTTGTGGACTGAAGCTTTCTTT	CASSRGLWTEAFF
TRBV4-1	.	.	TRBJ2-1	TGCGCCAGCAGCCAAGATCCTGCCGATGAGCAGTTCTTC	CASSQDPADEQFF
TRBV28	.	.	TRBJ2-7	TGTGCCAGCAGATTCGGTCTTGCCTACGAGCAGTACTTC	CASRFGLAYEQYF
TRBV11-2	.	few	TRBJ2-2	TGTGCCAGCAGCTTAACCAGCGTGAACACCGGGGAGCTGTTTTTT	CASSLTSVNTGELFF
TRBV7-9	TRBD2	.	TRBJ2-5	TGTGCCAGCAGCCCAGGTTCCCTAGCGGGAGGGCGAGAGACCCAGTACTTC	CASSPGSLAGGRETQYF
TRBV2	.	.	TRBJ2-3	TGTGCCAGCAGTGGAAGGGCAGATACGCAGTATTTT	CASSGRADTQYF
TRBV6-1	TRBD2	.	TRBJ2-1	TGTGCCAGCAGTGACCCGGGACTAGCGGTCTACAATGAGCAGTTCTTC	CASSDPGLAVYNEQFF
TRBV7-2	TRBD2	.	TRBJ2-7	TGTGCCAGCAGCCCCTCCGGCGGGAGGGTCCGCGAGCAGTACTTC	CASSPSGGRVREQYF
TRBV14	.	.	TRBJ1-2	TGTGCCAGCAGCCCGCAGGGTATCCATGGCTACACCTTC	CASSPQGIHGYTF
TRBV7-8	TRBD2	.	TRBJ2-5	TGTGCCAGCAGCCTATCCAGCGGGAGGGCCGGGACCCAGTACTTC	CASSLSSGRAGTQYF
TRBV4-1	.	.	TRBJ1-2	TGCGCCAGCAGCCAACCGGACTATGGCTACACCTTC	CASSQPDYGYTF
TRBV10-3	TRBD1	.	TRBJ2-3	TGTGCCATCAGAGACAGGGGATTTAGCACAGATACGCAGTATTTT	CAIRDRGFSTDTQYF
TRBV6-5	.	few	TRBJ1-3	TGTGCCAGCAGTTTGGTAGGGGCCATCTCTGGAAACACCATATATTTT	CASSLVGAISGNTIYF
TRBV20-1	TRBD1	.	TRBJ2-2	TGCAGTGCTAGAACACCGGGACAGGGCTTCGGCGGGGAGCTGTTTTTT	CSARTPGQGFGGELFF
TRBV6-5	TRBD1	few	TRBJ1-1	TGTGCCAGCAGTGAGATTCAGGGGGAGAACACTGAAGCTTTCTTT	CASSEIQGENTEAFF
TRBV4-3	.	few	TRBJ2-3	TGCGCCAGCAGCCCCCAGCTACTCACAGATACGCAGTATTTT	CASSPQLLTDTQYF
TRBV18	.	many	TRBJ1-4	TGTGCCAGCTCACCATGGAGATCTAATGAAAAACTGTTTTTT	CASSPWRSNEKLFF
TRBV3-1	.	.	TRBJ1-1	TGTGCCAGCAGCCTCAAGGGGGAAGCTTTCTTT	CASSLKGEAFF
TRBV28	.	many	TRBJ2-7	TGTGCCAGCAGTACAACCGGGGCCTTACTCTACGAAAACTTCTACGAGCAGTACTTC	CASSTTGALLYENFYEQYF
TRBV20-1	TRBD2	.	TRBJ2-3	TGCAGTGCCCCGGGACTAGCGGCAGATACGCAGTATTTT	CSAPGLAADTQYF
TRBV7-2	TRBD2	few	TRBJ2-2	TGTGCCAGCAGCTCCGGGGGGGTGCGTGTCGGGGAGCTGTTTTTT	CASSSGGVRVGELFF
TRBV6-6	.	.	TRBJ2-7	TGTGCCAGCAGTCGGACTGAGGGTTCCTACGAGCAGTACTTC	CASSRTEGSYEQYF
TRBV11-2	TRBD2	few	TRBJ2-5	TGTGCCAGCAGCTTAGCTGGGACTAGGCAAGAGACCCAGTACTTC	CASSLAGTRQETQYF
TRBV20-1	TRBD1	few	TRBJ1-4	TGCAGTGCCACCAGGGGGGCTGCTAATGAAAAACTGTTTTTT	CSATRGAANEKLFF
TRBV7-2	.	few	TRBJ2-5	TGTGCCAGCAGCTTCCGACAGGTGGGGGAGACCCAGTACTTC	CASSFRQVGETQYF
TRBV2	.	.	TRBJ1-2	TGTGCCAGCAAAGGGCATAAGGGCTACACCTTC	CASKGHKGYTF
TRBV6-5	TRBD1	few	TRBJ2-1	TGTGCCAGCAGTTACTCGGAACGGGACAGCCTTACCCAGTTCTTC	CASSYSERDSLTQFF
TRBV7-9	TRBD1	.	TRBJ2-1	TGTGCCAGCAGCAGGGACAGGGCCTACAATGAGCAGTTCTTC	CASSRDRAYNEQFF